These 32 T cell receptor beta chains came from one sample sequenced in a study of cytomegalovirus exposure and HLA in healthy donors. The PCR was carried out with 60 Vbeta primers and 13 Jbeta primers. The table came from immunoSEQ multiplex PCR; TCRdb's copy has only in-frame clones and leaves some out. The profile shows about 130,000 clones, about 83% of them singletons. What was sequenced was PBMCs. The receptors shown here come from a girl aged 2 to 9 in good health and CMV-seronegative.

V usage is TRBV2 and J usage is TRBJ2-2; TRBD2 matches 13 bases. Germline V gives CDR1 SNHLY, CDR2 FYNNEI. The V segment lost 9 bases and the J segment 8 bases; nucleotides outside the gene matches: 9. CDR3 length: 15 residues. The DNA of the CDR3 is TGTGCCAGAGCACCGGGACTAGCGGGAAGGGGGGAGCTGTTTTTT. It encodes CARAPGLAGRGELFF.

This chain uses TRBV5-1 with TRBJ1-5, with 8 bases identical to TRBD1. Germline V CDR1 and CDR2: SGHRS, YFSETQ. CDR3 length: 15 residues. Unmatched junction bases numbered 9, after V lost 8 bases and J lost 2 bases. In DNA, the CDR3 is TGCGCCAGTAGACCTTCGACAGGGGGCAATCAGCCCCAGCATTTT. This gives the protein CASRPSTGGNQPQHF. The whole variable domain, remainder taken from reference TRBV5-1 and TRBJ1-5, is KAGVTQTPRYLIKTRGQQVTLSCSPISGHRSVSWYQQTPGQGLQFLFEYFSETQRNKGNFPGRFSGRQFSNSRSEMNVSTLELGDSALYLCASRPSTGGNQPQHFGDGTRLSIL.

This clone occurred a few times. The gene calls are TRBV5-4 and TRBJ1-1; D may be TRBD1 (6 bases). V was shortened by 7 bases and J by 0 bases, with 7 bases between the two germline ends. The CDR3 is 12 residues long. Germline V gives CDR1 SGHNT, CDR2 YYREEE (reference sequence). CDR3 sequence: CASGQLNTEAFF. The CDR3 region has the DNA TGTGCCAGCGGACAGTTGAACACTGAAGCTTTCTTT.

This sequence joins TRBV13 and TRBJ1-5; TRBD1 agrees at 8 bases. The CDR3 spans 16 residues. Losses at the gene ends were 5 bases for V and 2 bases for J; bases not matched to a gene: 8. The germline gives CDR1 PRHDT, CDR2 FYEKMQ (reference sequence). CDR3 in DNA: TGTGCCAGCAGCGCGTCCGGGACAGGCGGCAATCAGCCCCAGCATTTT. Protein sequence: CASSASGTGGNQPQHF.

The chain uses TRBV5-1 and TRBJ1-6; 9 bases fit TRBD1. The CDR3 has 15 amino acids. Looked up from germline, CDR1 is SGHRS and CDR2 is YFSETQ. V trimming: 4 bases; J trimming: 8 bases; junction bases outside the gene matches: 7. The CDR3 DNA reads TGCGCCAGCAGCAGCGGGACAGGGCGGGATTCACCCCTCCACTTT. Its translation is CASSSGTGRDSPLHF.

The CDR3 loop is CASSVGRGYYGYTF. CDR3 coding DNA: TGTGCCAGCAGCGTAGGCAGGGGGTACTATGGCTACACCTTC. The chain combines TRBV9 with TRBJ1-2; 7 nucleotides align to TRBD1. V shed 0 bases and J 3 bases; nucleotides not matched to a gene: 2. Germline assignment: CDR1 SGDLS and CDR2 YYNGEE. This CDR3 is built from 14 residues. Filled out from reference TRBV9 and TRBJ1-2, the complete variable domain reads DSGVTQTPKHLITATGQRVTLRCSPRSGDLSVYWYQQSLDQGLQFLIQYYNGEERAKGNILERFSAQQFPDLHSELNLSSLELGDSALYFCASSVGRGYYGYTFGSGTRLTVV.

The chain couples TRBV18 to TRBJ2-5; weak D call: TRBD2 (6 bases). The CDR3 extends over 13 amino acids. Trimming cost V 3 bases and J 5 bases, with 10 bases left between them. Germline values: CDR1 KGHSH, CDR2 LQKENI. The DNA for the CDR3 is TGTGCCAGCTCACCGGGACTTCGGGAGACCCAGTACTTC. Amino acid sequence: CASSPGLRETQYF.

The gene calls are TRBV29-1 and TRBJ2-7; 12 positions match TRBD2. The CDR3 has 14 amino acids. Germline trimming cut 6 bases from V and 2 bases from J; bases unmatched to any gene: 5. Germline values: CDR1 SQVTM, CDR2 ANQGSEA. The CDR3 here is CSVRRTSGAYEQYF. The CDR3 coding sequence is TGCAGCGTACGAAGGACTAGCGGGGCCTACGAGCAGTACTTC.

This clone was seen just once. The chain recombines TRBV30 with TRBJ2-5, with 8 bases aligning to TRBD1. The last part of the DNA fits TRBJ2-7 better; the J call may be wrong. Germline V gene sequence: CDR1 GTSNPN, CDR2 SVGIG (reference sequence). The CDR3 sequence is 13 residues long. The CDR3 is CASDREVTYEQYF. The CDR3 DNA sequence: TGTGCATCGGACAGGGAGGTCACCTACGAGCAGTACTTC.

The J gene is TRBJ2-5, the V gene TRBV30; TRBD2 might be the D (6 bases). The CDR3 is 14 residues long. V lost 1 base to trimming and J lost 5 bases, with 14 bases between them. Germline V CDR1 and CDR2: GTSNPN, SVGIG (reference sequence). In DNA, the CDR3 is TGTGCCTGGAGTGATCGGGGGAAAGAGGAGACCCAGTACTTC. Translation: CAWSDRGKEETQYF.

The CDR3 protein is CASSRWEIYEQYF. The CDR3 DNA is TGTGCCAGCAGCCGGTGGGAGATCTACGAGCAGTACTTC. The genes are TRBV14 and TRBJ2-7, with D possibly TRBD2 on 5 matching bases. The CDR3 contains 13 residues. Germline V gene lookup returns CDR1 SGHDN and CDR2 FVKESK. Between the trimmed V and J ends, which lost 4 bases and 3 bases, there was a span of 10 bases.

This clone was picked up a small number of times. The chain combines TRBV29-1 with TRBJ2-1, with D possibly matching TRBD2 (6 bases). CDR1 is SQVTM, CDR2 ANQGSEA, per germline. Trimming left V 7 bases short and J 11 bases short, with 15 bases between. The CDR3 is made up of 11 amino acids. For the CDR3, the DNA is TGCAGCGCTAAGACTAGTGGGCAGCAGTTCTTC. It codes for CSAKTSGQQFF.

The chain joins TRBV6-6 to TRBJ1-2, with D uncertain. V was cut by 0 bases and J by 6 bases, with 8 bases left in between. The CDR3 sequence is 13 residues long. Germline V CDR1 and CDR2: MNHNY, SVGAGI (reference sequence). CDR3 coding DNA: TGTGCCAGCAGTTACTCTCTCAAGCATGGCTACACCTTC. It specifies CASSYSLKHGYTF.

The chain is built from TRBV14 and TRBJ2-3; D may be TRBD1 (5 bases). The CDR3 runs to 15 residues. Per the germline V gene, CDR1 is SGHDN and CDR2 is FVKESK. With 0 bases removed from V and 1 base from J, the gap between germline ends came to 8 bases. CDR3: CASSQDGRGTDTQYF. In DNA form, the CDR3 reads TGTGCCAGCAGCCAAGATGGCAGGGGCACAGATACGCAGTATTTT. The entire variable domain, with the rest obtained from reference TRBV14 and TRBJ2-3, is as follows: EAGVTQFPSHSVIEKGQTVTLRCDPISGHDNLYWYRRVMGKEIKFLLHFVKESKQDESGMPNNRFLAERTGGTYSTLKVQPAELEDSGVYFCASSQDGRGTDTQYFGPGTRLTVL.

This chain links TRBV7-9 with TRBJ2-2, with 8 bases lining up with TRBD2. The CDR3 covers 17 residues. Germline CDR1 and CDR2: SEHNR and FQNEAQ (reference sequence). J lost 1 base, V lost 1 base, and 5 bases had no gene match. CDR3 DNA sequence: TGTGCCAGCAGCTTAGTGATGACTAGCGAGAACACCGGGGAGCTGTTTTTT. Translating it yields CASSLVMTSENTGELFF.

The chain carries TRBV10-3 and TRBJ1-3; 7 nucleotides align to TRBD1. CDR3 length equals 14 residues. V shed 10 bases and J 2 bases; nucleotides not matched to a gene: 8. Germline V gives CDR1 ENHRY, CDR2 SYGVKD. CDR3 DNA sequence: TGTGCCACCCTAAATACAGGGGCTGGAAACACCATATATTTT. It yields the protein CATLNTGAGNTIYF.

The rearrangement joins TRBV6-5 to TRBJ2-3; 7 bases agree with TRBD2. This CDR3 spans 15 amino acids. J lost 3 bases, V lost 3 bases, and 6 bases had no gene match. Germline V gives CDR1 MNHEY, CDR2 SVGAGI. The CDR3 DNA reads as TGTGCCAGCAGTTATTTACCGGGAGGTACAGATACGCAGTATTTT. Amino acid sequence: CASSYLPGGTDTQYF.

V gene TRBV5-6 combines with J gene TRBJ1-1; D not resolved. The CDR3 covers 12 residues. Germline V gives CDR1 SGHDT, CDR2 YYEEEE. V lost 3 bases and J 5 bases, leaving 8 bases between the germline ends. CDR3 bases: TGTGCCAGCAGCTACAAGTTGACTGAAGCTTTCTTT. It translates to CASSYKLTEAFF.

The chain links TRBV19 to TRBJ2-3; 9 nucleotides line up with TRBD2. The CDR3 covers 16 residues. The J segment lost 4 bases and the V segment lost 6 bases, leaving 11 bases of the junction unmatched. CDR1 is LNHDA, CDR2 SQIVND, per germline (reference sequence). The CDR3, as DNA: TGTGCCAGTAGCCAGCCCCCGGGACTAGCAGCAGATACGCAGTATTTT. This codes for CASSQPPGLAADTQYF.

The CDR3 DNA reads as TGTGCCAGTAGTATTTCCGGTTTCGGAGCGGGGGGAAACAATGAGCAGTTCTTC. Its translation: CASSISGFGAGGNNEQFF. V and J are TRBV19 and TRBJ2-1, with 9 bases matching TRBD2. From germline, CDR1 is LNHDA and CDR2 SQIVND (reference sequence). This CDR3 has 18 residues. V was pared by 3 bases and J by 5 bases, with 14 bases of the junction left unmatched.

As regards this clone: Sequence at one end of the junction differs from germline and may be a read error. The V gene is TRBV7-7, the J gene TRBJ2-5; perhaps TRBD2 as D (5 bases). CDR3 size: 14 residues. The germline gives CDR1 SSHAT, CDR2 FNYEAQ (reference sequence). CDR3 coding DNA: TGTGCTAGCAGCTTTAGCGCCGCCGGGGAGACCCAGTACTTC. Encoded protein: CASSFSAAGETQYF.

The chain has TRBV6-1 and TRBJ2-1, with D maybe TRBD2 (5 bases). From germline, CDR1 is MNHNS and CDR2 SASEGT. The CDR3 covers 13 residues. V lost 4 bases and J lost 8, with 12 bases in between. The CDR3 loop is CASSGGRAHEQFF. The DNA for the CDR3 is TGTGCCAGCAGTGGTGGGCGGGCCCATGAGCAGTTCTTC.

The V call is TRBV27, the J call TRBJ2-5; D is perhaps TRBD1 (7 bases). CDR3 length: 14 residues. The germline CDR1 and CDR2 sequences are MNHEY and SMNVEV (reference sequence). The ends were cut back, 5 bases at V and 9 bases at J, with 19 bases in the middle. The CDR3 region has the DNA TGTGCCAGCAGTCCACTCGACAGGGAGGTTGCCCAGTACTTC. Protein product: CASSPLDREVAQYF.

The J gene is TRBJ2-1, the V gene TRBV10-3, with 14 bases lining up with TRBD2. Germline V gene sequence: CDR1 ENHRY, CDR2 SYGVKD. The CDR3 has 17 amino acids. V gave up 6 bases and J gave up 5 bases; unmatched junction bases: 9. The CDR3 region has the DNA TGTGCCATCAGCCTTGGACTAGCGGGAGGCCCAAACAATGAGCAGTTCTTC. Translating gives CAISLGLAGGPNNEQFF.

The chain carries TRBV25-1 and TRBJ1-4; 7 positions agree with TRBD1. J gave up 11 bases and V 3 bases, and 12 bases lay outside the gene matches. CDR3 length: 15 residues. Per germline, CDR1 MGHDK and CDR2 SYGVNS. The CDR3 protein is CASSDDPGQSGKLFF. The DNA for the CDR3 is TGTGCCAGCAGTGACGATCCGGGACAGTCTGGGAAACTGTTTTTT. Variable domain in full (rest from reference TRBV25-1 and TRBJ1-4): EADIYQTPRYLVIGTGKKITLECSQTMGHDKMYWYQQDPGMELHLIHYSYGVNSTEKGDLSSESTVSRIRTEHFPLTLESARPSHTSQYLCASSDDPGQSGKLFFGSGTQLSVL.

The CDR3 protein is CASRGQGKLFF. As DNA, the CDR3 is TGTGCCAGCAGGGGACAGGGGAAACTGTTTTTT. V gene TRBV2 combines with J gene TRBJ1-4, with 10 positions matching TRBD1. Trimming took 6 bases from V and 11 from J; bases not matched to a gene: 0. The CDR3 consists of 11 residues. In germline, CDR1 is SNHLY, CDR2 FYNNEI.

The V call is TRBV9, the J call TRBJ1-1; D ambiguous. Deletions cut 4 bases from V and 0 bases from J, with 13 bases between. The CDR3 loop spans 15 amino acids. Germline CDR1 reads SGDLS; CDR2 reads YYNGEE. This CDR3 reads CASSPYGEMNTEAFF. In DNA, the CDR3 is TGTGCCAGCAGCCCATACGGAGAAATGAACACTGAAGCTTTCTTT.

The genes are TRBV13 and TRBJ1-1; possibly TRBD1 for D (5 bases). Trimming took off 5 bases at V and 4 bases at J, with 14 bases between the two ends. CDR1 is PRHDT and CDR2 is FYEKMQ in the germline V gene (reference sequence). The CDR3 totals 14 residues. CDR3 loop: CASSPWGGGTEAFF. The DNA for the CDR3 is TGTGCCAGCAGCCCCTGGGGGGGTGGCACTGAAGCTTTCTTT.

V is TRBV30 and J is TRBJ1-1; TRBD1 agrees at 7 bases. V was pared by 2 bases and J by 6 bases, with 6 bases of the junction left unmatched. The CDR3 consists of 13 residues. Germline assignment: CDR1 GTSNPN and CDR2 SVGIG (reference sequence). CDR3 region: CAWSPTGASEAFF. The CDR3 DNA reads TGTGCCTGGAGTCCCACAGGGGCCTCTGAAGCTTTCTTT.

The chain employs TRBV29-1 and TRBJ2-5; TRBD1 is a possible D gene (5 bases). CDR3 length equals 12 residues. The ends were cut back, 5 bases at V and 2 bases at J, with 9 bases in the middle. CDR1 is SQVTM and CDR2 is ANQGSEA in the germline V gene. The CDR3 DNA sequence: TGCAGCGTTTTGGCAGGGCAAGAGACCCAGTACTTC. Translating it yields CSVLAGQETQYF.

The chain has TRBV6-1 and TRBJ1-6; 7 nucleotides match TRBD1. The V gene end was trimmed by 4 bases and the J gene end by 7 bases; junction bases not matched to a gene: 10. The CDR3 loop spans 16 amino acids. Per germline, CDR1 MNHNS and CDR2 SASEGT. CDR3 loop: CASSALVRGPNSPLHF. The CDR3 DNA reads TGTGCCAGCAGTGCGCTAGTGAGGGGGCCCAATTCACCCCTCCACTTT.

This clone was counted once. This chain joins TRBV18 and TRBJ1-2; 10 bases are a match to TRBD1. Germline trimming cut 2 bases from V and 2 bases from J; bases unmatched to any gene: 11. This CDR3 contains 18 residues. Germline CDR1 and CDR2: KGHSH and LQKENI. CDR3 in DNA: TGTGCCAGCTCACCAGCCGGGACAGGGGAGTATAGCAACTATGGCTACACCTTC. Translating gives CASSPAGTGEYSNYGYTF.